The rows below give T cell receptor beta chains drawn from one sample of a study of cytotoxic CD8 clonotypes in ibrutinib-treated CLL. Method: immunoSEQ multiplex PCR; TCRdb's copy keeps in-frame clones and lacks some. The repertoire holds about 49,000 clones, with roughly 53% as singletons. Material: PBMCs, obtained after 12 months of ibrutinib treatment. The receptors shown here come from a human donor with chronic lymphocytic leukemia. Both conserved end residues are part of each CDR3. Clone size is given for some rows only: seen once, a few or many times, or a class if the clone is expanded.

v_call: TRBV28
j_call: TRBJ1-5
clone_size: few
cdr3_aa: CASSPTGRPDQPQHF

v_call: TRBV30
j_call: TRBJ2-5
clone_size: NA
cdr3_aa: CAWSVRQGETQYF

v_call: TRBV18
j_call: TRBJ2-7
clone_size: NA
cdr3_aa: CASSTGFYEQYF

v_call: TRBV27
j_call: TRBJ2-6
clone_size: NA
cdr3_aa: CASKSTGSRSGANVLTF

v_call: TRBV10-3
j_call: TRBJ2-7
clone_size: few
cdr3_aa: CASGQTYEQYF

v_call: TRBV5-1
j_call: TRBJ2-1
clone_size: NA
cdr3_aa: CASSLGLAERGEQFF

v_call: TRBV2
j_call: TRBJ1-5
clone_size: few
cdr3_aa: CASRRDVSNQPQHF

v_call: TRBV7-9
j_call: TRBJ2-7
clone_size: NA
cdr3_aa: CASSHPVGAGVPEQYF

v_call: TRBV4-1
j_call: TRBJ2-7
clone_size: NA
cdr3_aa: CASSQDVAGYEQYF

v_call: TRBV2
j_call: TRBJ2-1
clone_size: many
cdr3_aa: CASSEKTGGLSYNEQFF

v_call: TRBV9
j_call: TRBJ1-2
clone_size: once
cdr3_aa: CASSVEVGSNYGYTF

v_call: TRBV28
j_call: TRBJ1-5
clone_size: NA
cdr3_aa: CASSLYRLNQPQHF

v_call: TRBV5-4
j_call: TRBJ1-2
clone_size: NA
cdr3_aa: CASSLDSRGLTF

v_call: TRBV5-1
j_call: TRBJ2-2
clone_size: NA
cdr3_aa: CASSLGQNTGELFF